This TCR beta chain was recovered during a study of T cells after yellow fever vaccination (dated by TCRdb to about 2019). As for the study more broadly: The SMART-Seq v4 Ultra Low Input RNA kit was used to prepare libraries from fractions with low cell numbers. To follow T-cell clones before and after both primary and booster YFV17D yellow fever vaccination, bulk TCR alpha and beta repertoires underwent longitudinal sequencing. Bulk PBMC replicates and cell subsets were isolated from blood drawn at multiple timepoints before and after both primary and secondary immunization. The cohort comprised two healthy male donors, one aged 18 to 30 and one aged 30 to 40 years.

The study at large found these results: Because the study included only two donors, the extent to which the findings can be generalized is limited. Because abundant contaminating clonotypes from the bulk population could be contained in FACS-sorted repertoires, computational filtering was required. A small share of clonotypes was detected in both CD4 and CD8 compartments, with the overlap likely arising from convergent recombination. After the booster, most clones that had expanded after primary vaccination were detected again (roughly 95% of CD4 and more than 85% of CD8), suggesting broad maintenance of memory. Compared with the primary T-cell response, the secondary T-cell response was weaker but faster, peaking on day 5 rather than day 15.

Synthesis of TCR cDNA relied on 5'RACE template switching, a step that introduced a universal primer site along with unique molecular identifiers. Priming for cDNA synthesis came from both the TCR alpha and TCR beta constant segments. Library amplification involved two PCR steps, and the second step added sample barcodes and sequencing adapters. Sequencing of libraries was performed on Illumina HiSeq 2500 (2x100 bp) or NovaSeq (2x150 bp). On the study's bioinformatics: MIGEC handled demultiplexing of reads and collapsing into UMI consensus sequences, while MiXCR performed V(D)J alignment. Vaccine-responding clonotypes were identified with edgeR using replicate PBMC samples, with FDR below 0.01 and a log2 fold change above 5 up to day 15 being required. Bulk clonotypes were assigned CD4 or CD8 identity according to which sequenced CD4 or CD8 repertoire held them at higher abundance. Through fastp at Q25 and MiXCR, TCRdb rebuilt clones from the public reads, retaining in-frame beta chains. Each record represents a unique CDR3 protein, reported with the most common genes and DNA among its rows. In this record, the V and J calls reflect TCRdb's handling and not the investigators' own analysis. The sample records about 360,000 distinct CDR3 sequences, 6.2% of which are singletons. The ten largest clones add up to 15% of the sample.

The sample's treatment or condition, from its label and the paper: live attenuated yellow fever vaccine strain. At each blood-draw timepoint, two biological replicates of bulk PBMCs were obtained. A standard Ficoll-Paque protocol was used to isolate PBMCs from peripheral blood. TriZol was used to extract RNA from bulk PBMCs, CD4 and CD8 fractions, and dextramer-positive and dextramer-negative fractions. This clonotype was picked up many times. The antigen it recognizes is unknown. No base-level quality is on record; no much larger clone is a single base apart. The origin of this receptor is a man under 40 who received the YFV17D yellow fever vaccine. Material: PBMCs, obtained 5 days after the yellow fever booster vaccination.

Here the CDR3 is given as CSASQWAEAFF. The nucleotide sequence is given as TGCAGTGCTAGTCAATGGGCTGAAGCTTTCTTT. The receptor chain draws on TRBV20-1 and TRBJ1-1, with the identity of the D gene unclear. The CDR3 contains 11 residues, cysteine and phenylalanine counted. The read is trimmed to its CDR3 DNA, 33 bases read in frame from base 1. Per the germline V gene (reference sequence), DFQATT is the CDR1 and SNEGSKA is the CDR2. V is reduced by 3 bases and J by 6 bases, leaving a spacing of 8 bases between them.